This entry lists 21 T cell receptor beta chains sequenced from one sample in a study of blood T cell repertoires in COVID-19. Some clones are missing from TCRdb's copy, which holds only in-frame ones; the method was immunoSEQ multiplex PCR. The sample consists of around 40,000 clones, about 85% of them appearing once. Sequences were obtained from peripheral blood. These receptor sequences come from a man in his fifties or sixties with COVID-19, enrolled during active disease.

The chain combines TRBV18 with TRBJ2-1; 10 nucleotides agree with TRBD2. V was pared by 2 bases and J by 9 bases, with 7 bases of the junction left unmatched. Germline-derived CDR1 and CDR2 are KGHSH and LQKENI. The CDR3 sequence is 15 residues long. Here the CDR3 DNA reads TGTGCCAGCTCACCAAGGGTAGCGGGAGGTCTTGAGCAGTTCTTC. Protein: CASSPRVAGGLEQFF.

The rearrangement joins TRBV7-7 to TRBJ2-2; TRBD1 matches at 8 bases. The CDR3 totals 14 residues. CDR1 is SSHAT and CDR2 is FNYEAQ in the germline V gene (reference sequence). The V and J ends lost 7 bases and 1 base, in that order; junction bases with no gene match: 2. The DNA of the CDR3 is TGTGCCAGCACCGGGACAGGGAACACCGGGGAGCTGTTTTTT. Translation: CASTGTGNTGELFF. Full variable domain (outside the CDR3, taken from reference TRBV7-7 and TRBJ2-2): GAGVSQSPRYKVTKRGQDVTLRCDPISSHATLYWYQQALGQGPEFLTYFNYEAQPDKSGLPSDRFSAERPEGSISTLTIQRTEQRDSAMYRCASTGTGNTGELFFGEGSRLTVL.

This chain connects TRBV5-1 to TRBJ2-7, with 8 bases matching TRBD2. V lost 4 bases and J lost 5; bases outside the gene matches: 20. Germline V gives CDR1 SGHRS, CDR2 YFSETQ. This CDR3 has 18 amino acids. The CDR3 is CASSLRGAGASNRDEQYF. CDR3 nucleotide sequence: TGCGCCAGCAGCCTAAGGGGAGCGGGAGCCAGTAATCGGGACGAGCAGTACTTC.

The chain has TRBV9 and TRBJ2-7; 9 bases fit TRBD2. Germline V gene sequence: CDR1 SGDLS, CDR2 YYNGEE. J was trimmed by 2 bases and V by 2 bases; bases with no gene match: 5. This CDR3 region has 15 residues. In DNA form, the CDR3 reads TGTGCCAGCAGCGTTGGTCCTAGCGGGACCTACGAGCAGTACTTC. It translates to CASSVGPSGTYEQYF.

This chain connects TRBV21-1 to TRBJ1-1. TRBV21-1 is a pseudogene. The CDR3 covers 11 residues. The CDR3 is CASEGNTEAFF. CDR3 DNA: TGTGCCAGCGAGGGGAACACTGAAGCTTTCTTT.

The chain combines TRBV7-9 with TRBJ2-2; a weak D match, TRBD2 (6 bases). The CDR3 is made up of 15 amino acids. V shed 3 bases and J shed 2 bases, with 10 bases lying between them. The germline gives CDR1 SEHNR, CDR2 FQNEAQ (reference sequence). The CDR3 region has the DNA TGTGCCAGCAGCTTGACTAGTAAAAACACCGGGGAGCTGTTTTTT. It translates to CASSLTSKNTGELFF.

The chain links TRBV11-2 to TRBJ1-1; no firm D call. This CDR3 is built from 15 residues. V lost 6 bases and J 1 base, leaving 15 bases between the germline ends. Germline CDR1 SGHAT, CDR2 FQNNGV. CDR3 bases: TGTGCCAGCAGGACCATCAGGCTCCCGAACACTGAAGCTTTCTTT. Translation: CASRTIRLPNTEAFF.

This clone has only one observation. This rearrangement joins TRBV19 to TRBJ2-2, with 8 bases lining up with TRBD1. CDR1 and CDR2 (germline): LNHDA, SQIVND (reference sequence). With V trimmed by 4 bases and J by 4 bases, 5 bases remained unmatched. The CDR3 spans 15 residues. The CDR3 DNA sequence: TGTGCCAGTAGTAAAGGGGACAGGCTCACCGGGGAGCTGTTTTTT. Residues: CASSKGDRLTGELFF.

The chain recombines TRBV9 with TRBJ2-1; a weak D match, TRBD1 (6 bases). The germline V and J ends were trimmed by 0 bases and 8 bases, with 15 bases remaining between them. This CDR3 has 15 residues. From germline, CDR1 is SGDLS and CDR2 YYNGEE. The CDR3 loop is CASSVEASRGHEQFF. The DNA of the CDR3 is TGTGCCAGCAGCGTAGAGGCTAGCAGGGGCCATGAGCAGTTCTTC.

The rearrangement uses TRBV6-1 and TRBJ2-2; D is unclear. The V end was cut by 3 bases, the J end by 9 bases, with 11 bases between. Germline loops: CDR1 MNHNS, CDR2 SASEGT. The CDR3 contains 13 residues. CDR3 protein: CASSDPLDRELFF. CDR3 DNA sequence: TGTGCCAGCAGTGACCCTCTAGACCGGGAGCTGTTTTTT.

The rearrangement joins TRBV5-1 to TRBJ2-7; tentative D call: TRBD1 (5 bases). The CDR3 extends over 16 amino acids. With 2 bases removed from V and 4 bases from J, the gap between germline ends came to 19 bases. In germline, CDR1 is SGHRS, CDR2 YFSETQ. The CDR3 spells CASSLPDTLFGYEQYF. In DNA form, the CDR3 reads TGCGCCAGCAGCTTACCGGACACTTTGTTTGGATACGAGCAGTACTTC. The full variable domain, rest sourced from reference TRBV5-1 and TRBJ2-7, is KAGVTQTPRYLIKTRGQQVTLSCSPISGHRSVSWYQQTPGQGLQFLFEYFSETQRNKGNFPGRFSGRQFSNSRSEMNVSTLELGDSALYLCASSLPDTLFGYEQYFGPGTRLTVT.

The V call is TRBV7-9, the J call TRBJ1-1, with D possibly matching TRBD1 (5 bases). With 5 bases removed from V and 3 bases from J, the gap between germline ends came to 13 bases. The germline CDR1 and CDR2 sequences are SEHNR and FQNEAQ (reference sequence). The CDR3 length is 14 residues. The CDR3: CASSPRDGDTEAFF. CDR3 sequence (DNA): TGTGCCAGCAGCCCCAGGGATGGGGACACTGAAGCTTTCTTT.

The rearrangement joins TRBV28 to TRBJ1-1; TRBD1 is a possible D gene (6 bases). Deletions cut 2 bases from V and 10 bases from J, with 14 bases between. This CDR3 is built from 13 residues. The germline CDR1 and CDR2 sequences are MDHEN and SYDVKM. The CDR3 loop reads CASSLGSRGGAFF. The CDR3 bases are TGTGCCAGCAGTTTAGGCAGTCGAGGGGGAGCTTTCTTT.

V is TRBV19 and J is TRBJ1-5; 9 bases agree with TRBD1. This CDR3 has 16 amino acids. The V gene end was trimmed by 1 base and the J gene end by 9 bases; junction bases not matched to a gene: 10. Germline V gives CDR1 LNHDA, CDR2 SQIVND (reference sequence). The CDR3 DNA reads TGTGCCAGTAGTATAGGGGGACAGGGTATTTTTTTGCCCCAGCATTTT. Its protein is CASSIGGQGIFLPQHF.

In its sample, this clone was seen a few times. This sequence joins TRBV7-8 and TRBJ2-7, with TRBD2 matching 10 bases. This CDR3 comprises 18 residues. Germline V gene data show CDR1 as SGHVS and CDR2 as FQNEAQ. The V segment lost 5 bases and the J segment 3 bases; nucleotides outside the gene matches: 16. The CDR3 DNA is TGTGCCAGCAGCGCGGGACTAGCGCTAGAATATACGGACTACGAGCAGTACTTC. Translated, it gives CASSAGLALEYTDYEQYF. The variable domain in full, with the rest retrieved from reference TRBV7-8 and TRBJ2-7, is GAGVSQSPRYKVAKRGQDVALRCDPISGHVSLFWYQQALGQGPEFLTYFQNEAQLDKSGLPSDRFFAERPEGSVSTLKIQRTQQEDSAVYLCASSAGLALEYTDYEQYFGPGTRLTVT.

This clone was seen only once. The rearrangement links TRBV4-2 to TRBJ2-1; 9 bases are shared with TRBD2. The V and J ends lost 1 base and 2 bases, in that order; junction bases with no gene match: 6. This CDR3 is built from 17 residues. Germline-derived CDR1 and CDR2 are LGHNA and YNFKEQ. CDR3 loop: CASSQGASGITYNEQFF. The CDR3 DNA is TGTGCCAGCAGCCAAGGGGCTAGCGGGATAACCTACAATGAGCAGTTCTTC.

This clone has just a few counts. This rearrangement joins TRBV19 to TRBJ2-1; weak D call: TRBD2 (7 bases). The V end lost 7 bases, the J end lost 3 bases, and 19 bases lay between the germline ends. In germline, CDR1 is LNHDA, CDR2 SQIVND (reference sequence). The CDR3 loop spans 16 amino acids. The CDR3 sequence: CASKGGGTRLYNEQFF. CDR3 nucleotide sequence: TGTGCCAGTAAAGGGGGGGGGACTCGCCTCTACAATGAGCAGTTCTTC.

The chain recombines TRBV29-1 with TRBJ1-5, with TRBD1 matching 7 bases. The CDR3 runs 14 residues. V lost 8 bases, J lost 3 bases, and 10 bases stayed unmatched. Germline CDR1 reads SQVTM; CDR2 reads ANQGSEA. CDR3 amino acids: CSPPVGGLNQPQHF. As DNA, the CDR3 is TGCAGCCCCCCGGTAGGGGGCCTCAATCAGCCCCAGCATTTT. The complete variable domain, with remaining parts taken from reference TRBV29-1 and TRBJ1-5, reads SAVISQKPSRDICQRGTSLTIQCQVDSQVTMMFWYRQQPGQSLTLIATANQGSEATYESGFVIDKFPISRPNLTFSTLTVSNMSPEDSSIYLCSPPVGGLNQPQHFGDGTRLSIL.

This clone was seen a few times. CDR3 region: CASSTTSPFEAFF. In nucleotides, the CDR3 is TGTGCCAGTAGTACGACATCACCCTTCGAAGCTTTCTTT. The rearrangement joins TRBV19 to TRBJ1-1; D not resolved. V shed 4 bases and J shed 8 bases, with 14 bases lying between them. Germline CDR1 LNHDA, CDR2 SQIVND (reference sequence). The CDR3 covers 13 residues.

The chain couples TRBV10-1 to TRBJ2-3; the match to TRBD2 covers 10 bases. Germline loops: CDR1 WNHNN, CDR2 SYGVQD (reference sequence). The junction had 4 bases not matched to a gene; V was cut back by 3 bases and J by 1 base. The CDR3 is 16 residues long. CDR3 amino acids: CASSEIGTSGTDTQYF. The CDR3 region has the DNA TGCGCCAGCAGTGAAATAGGGACTAGCGGCACAGATACGCAGTATTTT.

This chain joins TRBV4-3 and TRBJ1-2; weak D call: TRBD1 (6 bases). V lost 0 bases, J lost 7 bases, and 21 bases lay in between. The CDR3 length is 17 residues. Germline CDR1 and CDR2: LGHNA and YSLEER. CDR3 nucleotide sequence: TGCGCCAGCAGCCAAGATATTCAACGGGCAGGGGCGGGTGGCTACACCTTC. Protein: CASSQDIQRAGAGGYTF.